The 28 T cell receptor beta chains listed next were all sequenced from one sample in a study of T-cell reconstitution after alpha-beta-depleted transplantation in children. The TCRbeta library was prepared with unique molecular identifiers. A single record per CDR3 protein comes from TCRdb applying MiXCR to the PCR reads. The sample consists of 98,000 or so distinct CDR3 sequences, 5% to 7% of them appearing once. Sequenced here: PBMCs, mostly from graft donor cells, sampled 360 days after TCRalphabeta/CD19-depleted stem cell transplant. These receptors all stem from a male patient under 10 years old who had a stem cell transplant for acute lymphoblastic leukemia, so the T cells may come from the graft donor.

Notes on this clonotype: A much larger clone differs from this one at a single base, so this may be a read error. The chain uses TRBV13 and TRBJ2-6; D is undetermined. V was trimmed by 1 base and J by 15 bases, leaving 13 bases between them. This CDR3 is built from 13 residues. Germline lookup yields CDR1 PRHDT and CDR2 FYEKMQ (reference sequence). CDR3 in DNA: TGTGCCAGCAGCTTAGTTGGGCAGTGGCCCCTGACTTTC. It specifies CASSLVGQWPLTF.

This clonotype occurred many times. The chain links TRBV6-2 or TRBV6-3 to TRBJ2-7; D might be TRBD2 (5 bases). This CDR3 comprises 13 residues. Germline V lookup: CDR1 MNHEY, CDR2 SVGEGT. Deletions cut 2 bases from V and 3 bases from J, with 8 bases between. The CDR3: CASSYGGSYEQYF. The CDR3, as DNA: TGTGCCAGCAGTTACGGTGGGAGCTACGAGCAGTACTTC.

This clonotype has a count of ten or more. The chain recombines TRBV4-3 with TRBJ2-3; tentatively, D is TRBD2 (6 bases). Germline loops: CDR1 LGHNA, CDR2 YSLEER. CDR3 length equals 16 residues. V lost 1 base and J lost 4, with 15 bases in between. For the CDR3, the DNA is TGCGCCAGCAGCCAAGGTCCGGCGGGACGGGCAGATACGCAGTATTTT. Protein: CASSQGPAGRADTQYF.

The rearrangement links TRBV9 to TRBJ2-3; D is perhaps TRBD2 (5 bases). V lost 4 bases and J lost 2, with 14 bases in between. CDR1 and CDR2 (germline): SGDLS, YYNGEE. The CDR3 consists of 15 residues. CDR3 protein: CASSPARLLTDTQYF. CDR3 sequence (DNA): TGTGCCAGCAGCCCCGCAAGACTACTCACAGATACGCAGTATTTT.

There are a few counts of this clonotype. This chain joins TRBV29-1 and TRBJ1-1; 10 bases match TRBD1. CDR3 length: 15 residues. After removal of 7 bases from V and 4 bases from J, the junction contained 12 bases not matched to a gene. Germline CDR1 and CDR2: SQVTM and ANQGSEA. CDR3 in DNA: TGCAGCGGACAGGGGGCGATTTATCGGGGCACTGAAGCTTTCTTT. Translating gives CSGQGAIYRGTEAFF.

This clonotype was recorded many times. The chain recombines TRBV29-1 with TRBJ2-4; 10 bases are shared with TRBD2. Germline V gene sequence: CDR1 SQVTM, CDR2 ANQGSEA. Trimming at V came to 5 bases and at J to 4 bases, leaving 20 bases not matched to a gene. The CDR3 contains 19 residues. CDR3 DNA: TGCAGCGTTTTCGGCAGGGGGGATAGCGGGAGGTCCCCTAAAAACATTCAGTACTTC. Amino acids: CSVFGRGDSGRSPKNIQYF.

This clonotype was observed at least ten times. The chain is built from TRBV20-1 and TRBJ1-1, with TRBD1 as a possible D gene (5 bases). V was trimmed by 3 bases and J by 4 bases, leaving 12 bases between them. Germline CDR1 DFQATT, CDR2 SNEGSKA (reference sequence). The CDR3 is 13 residues long. Here the CDR3 reads CSASAGSRTEAFF. CDR3 coding DNA: TGCAGTGCTAGCGCAGGGAGTCGCACTGAAGCTTTCTTT.

The J gene is TRBJ1-2, the V gene TRBV18, with D possibly matching TRBD1 (6 bases). The CDR3 is made up of 14 amino acids. The germline V and J ends were trimmed by 3 bases and 4 bases, with 12 bases remaining between them. Germline CDR1 reads KGHSH; CDR2 reads LQKENI. CDR3 loop: CASSPYRDTYGYTF. In DNA, the CDR3 is TGTGCCAGCTCACCCTACAGGGACACCTATGGCTACACCTTC.

This clonotype was detected ten times or more. This chain uses TRBV6-5 with TRBJ2-2; no clear D. This CDR3 is built from 12 residues. The germline CDR1 and CDR2 sequences are MNHEY and SVGAGI. V was cut by 6 bases and J by 6 bases, with 8 bases left in between. The CDR3 sequence: CASRTQAGELFF. The CDR3 DNA reads TGTGCCAGCAGAACTCAAGCCGGGGAGCTGTTTTTT.

For this clonotype: Possible read error: a much larger clone is one base away. The chain has TRBV2 and TRBJ2-5; 8 bases map to TRBD1. The CDR3 runs 14 residues. Germline values: CDR1 SNHLY, CDR2 FYNNEI. V lost 7 bases, J lost 1 base, and 5 bases stayed unmatched. CDR3 in DNA: TGTGCCAGCAAGCAGGGGGCCATCCAAGAGACCCAGTACTTC. This translates into CASKQGAIQETQYF.

The sample holds many counts of this clonotype. CDR3 sequence: CASRQRLPQNNEQFF. CDR3 bases: TGTGCCAGCAGACAAAGACTACCTCAAAACAATGAGCAGTTCTTC. This sequence joins TRBV7-8 and TRBJ2-1, with D possibly matching TRBD2 (5 bases). Trimming left V 6 bases short and J 5 bases short, with 17 bases between. The V gene's germline CDR1 is SGHVS and CDR2 FQNEAQ. This CDR3 is 15 amino acids long.

In the case of this clonotype: At one of its ends the junction is not consistent with the germline gene, which may arise from a read error. The V call is TRBV4-2, the J call TRBJ1-2, with TRBD1 matching over 8 bases. Germline loops: CDR1 LGHNA, CDR2 YNFKEQ. This CDR3 is 16 amino acids long. The CDR3 sequence is CASSQDLGTGAYGYTF. CDR3 coding DNA: TGTGCCAGCAGTCAAGATTTGGGGACAGGCGCCTATGGCTACACCTTC.

This clonotype was found a few times. The DNA of the CDR3 is TGCGCCAGCAGCCAAAGGACAGGGAAAAGGAATGGCTACACCTTC. Its translation: CASSQRTGKRNGYTF. This sequence joins TRBV4-3 and TRBJ1-2; 8 bases fit TRBD1. Trimming cost V 2 bases and J 6 bases; bases outside gene matches: 8. This CDR3 region has 15 residues. Germline CDR1 is LGHNA and CDR2 is YSLEER.

This clonotype has more than one count but fewer than ten. V is TRBV11-2 and J is TRBJ2-1, with no clear D. V gave up 0 bases and J gave up 5 bases, with 8 bases separating them. There are 14 residues in the CDR3. Looked up from germline, CDR1 is SGHAT and CDR2 is FQNNGV. The CDR3 loop reads CASSLEYKNNEQFF. CDR3 sequence (DNA): TGTGCCAGCAGCTTAGAGTATAAAAACAATGAGCAGTTCTTC. Drawing the rest from reference TRBV11-2 and TRBJ2-1, the complete variable domain is EAGVAQSPRYKIIEKRQSVAFWCNPISGHATLYWYQQILGQGPKLLIQFQNNGVVDDSQLPKDRFSAERLKGVDSTLKIQPAKLEDSAVYLCASSLEYKNNEQFFGPGTRLTVL.

This clonotype has a count of ten or more. This chain joins TRBV27 and TRBJ2-5, with D unresolved. The CDR3 is 11 residues long. The germline V gene encodes CDR1 MNHEY and CDR2 SMNVEV (reference sequence). V lost 6 bases to trimming and J lost 5 bases, with 7 bases between them. This CDR3 reads CASRFHETQYF. The CDR3 DNA is TGTGCCAGCAGATTCCACGAGACCCAGTACTTC.

CDR3 nucleotides: TGTGCCAGCAAGTCAAGGGGTAGACTCTCTGGGGCCAACGTCCTGACTTTC. Amino acids: CASKSRGRLSGANVLTF. The chain couples TRBV27 to TRBJ2-6; D is perhaps TRBD1 (5 bases). The germline CDR1 and CDR2 sequences are MNHEY and SMNVEV (reference sequence). Trimming pared 7 bases from V and 0 bases from J, leaving 16 bases between. The CDR3 loop spans 17 amino acids.

This clonotype was detected many times. The V call is TRBV12-3 or TRBV12-4, the J call TRBJ2-7, with D possibly being TRBD2 (6 bases). Trimming removed 8 bases from V and 5 bases from J, with 13 bases in between. There are 12 residues in the CDR3. CDR3 coding DNA: TGTGCCAGCTCCGCGGGGAACCACGAGCAGTACTTC. Protein sequence: CASSAGNHEQYF.

Ten or more counts support this clonotype. V is TRBV15 and J is TRBJ2-7; TRBD1 or TRBD2 may be the D gene (6 bases each). CDR3 size: 17 residues. Germline V gives CDR1 LNHNV, CDR2 YYDKDF (reference sequence). Trimming removed 0 bases at V and 5 bases at J, with 20 bases between. Here the CDR3 reads CATSRDLSSGAFDEQYF. In nucleotides, the CDR3 is TGTGCCACCAGCAGAGATCTATCTTCGGGGGCCTTTGACGAGCAGTACTTC.

This clonotype came up many times. The chain uses TRBV7-9 and TRBJ2-5; TRBD1 matches at 8 bases. V gave up 4 bases and J gave up 2 bases; unmatched junction bases: 6. The CDR3 totals 15 residues. Looked up from germline, CDR1 is SEHNR and CDR2 is FQNEAQ (reference sequence). The CDR3 reads CASSSTGAKQETQYF. CDR3 DNA sequence: TGTGCCAGCAGCTCGACAGGGGCCAAGCAAGAGACCCAGTACTTC.

This clonotype was observed at least ten times. This chain connects TRBV6-5 to TRBJ2-3; D gene ambiguous. The V gene's germline CDR1 is MNHEY and CDR2 SVGAGI. The CDR3 is made up of 16 amino acids. V was cut by 0 bases and J by 0 bases, with 10 bases left in between. The CDR3 DNA reads as TGTGCCAGCAGTTACTCTGCCAGTCCAAGCACAGATACGCAGTATTTT. Translation gives CASSYSASPSTDTQYF.

This clonotype was counted many times. The DNA of the CDR3 is TGCAGCGTTAACTTAGACAGCTACGAGCAGTACTTC. As protein: CSVNLDSYEQYF. The V gene is TRBV29-1, the J gene TRBJ2-7; D might be TRBD1 (5 bases). The CDR3 sequence is 12 residues long. Germline V lookup: CDR1 SQVTM, CDR2 ANQGSEA. Trimming cost V 5 bases and J 3 bases, with 11 bases left between them.

This clonotype was counted many times. V gene TRBV9 combines with J gene TRBJ2-7, with 8 nucleotides matching TRBD1. Trimming took 3 bases from V and 3 from J; bases not matched to a gene: 8. The CDR3 is made up of 15 amino acids. Germline V gives CDR1 SGDLS, CDR2 YYNGEE. The CDR3 DNA reads as TGTGCCAGCAGCGAGTCAGGGGGCCGGGGCTACGAGCAGTACTTC. This codes for CASSESGGRGYEQYF. The variable domain in full, with the rest retrieved from reference TRBV9 and TRBJ2-7, is DSGVTQTPKHLITATGQRVTLRCSPRSGDLSVYWYQQSLDQGLQFLIQYYNGEERAKGNILERFSAQQFPDLHSELNLSSLELGDSALYFCASSESGGRGYEQYFGPGTRLTVT.

This clonotype has just a few counts. This chain uses TRBV7-9 with TRBJ2-7; D remains unclear. The germline CDR1 and CDR2 sequences are SEHNR and FQNEAQ (reference sequence). This CDR3 has 15 amino acids. V dropped 3 bases and J dropped 0 bases, with 12 bases sitting between them. CDR3 protein: CASSFPAMPSYEQYF. The DNA for the CDR3 is TGTGCCAGCAGCTTCCCGGCTATGCCCTCCTACGAGCAGTACTTC. Based on the CDR3 plus reference TRBV7-9 and TRBJ2-7, the full variable domain is DTGVSQNPRHKITKRGQNVTFRCDPISEHNRLYWYRQTLGQGPEFLTYFQNEAQLEKSRLLSDRFSAERPKGSFSTLEIQRTEQGDSAMYLCASSFPAMPSYEQYFGPGTRLTVT.

The CDR3 DNA reads as TGTGCCAGCAGTTACTCGATACGGACAAGCAACGAGCAGTACTTC. Its protein is CASSYSIRTSNEQYF. The V call is TRBV6-2 or TRBV6-3, the J call TRBJ2-7, with D possibly being TRBD1 (5 bases). The CDR3 is made up of 15 amino acids. Trimming took 0 bases from V and 5 from J, leaving 14 bases between them. The germline V gene encodes CDR1 MNHEY and CDR2 SVGEGT.

This clonotype was counted at least ten times. The chain links TRBV5-1 to TRBJ1-2; 12 bases line up with TRBD1. CDR3 length equals 14 residues. The germline CDR1 and CDR2 sequences are SGHRS and YFSETQ. J gave up 4 bases and V 8 bases, and 6 bases lay outside the gene matches. CDR3 protein: CASRDRGRAYGYTF. CDR3 DNA sequence: TGCGCCAGTAGGGACAGGGGGCGAGCCTATGGCTACACCTTC.

This clonotype was found many times. The V gene is TRBV9, the J gene TRBJ2-7; the match to TRBD1 covers 7 bases. V lost 3 bases, J lost 1 base, and 7 bases stayed unmatched. This CDR3 comprises 15 residues. Germline V lookup: CDR1 SGDLS, CDR2 YYNGEE. CDR3 protein: CASSAPETGSYEQYF. The CDR3 nucleotides are TGTGCCAGCAGCGCCCCCGAGACAGGGTCCTACGAGCAGTACTTC.

The table lists this clonotype with many counts. The V gene is TRBV5-1, the J gene TRBJ1-6, with D possibly being TRBD1 (5 bases). Germline values: CDR1 SGHRS, CDR2 YFSETQ. The V end lost 2 bases, the J end lost 3 bases, and 9 bases lay between the germline ends. The CDR3 covers 15 residues. The CDR3 sequence is CASSLGGHYNSPLHF. The CDR3 DNA reads as TGCGCCAGCAGCTTAGGAGGACACTATAATTCACCCCTCCACTTT.

At least ten counts were recorded for this clonotype. V usage is TRBV5-1 and J usage is TRBJ2-7, with 8 bases aligning to TRBD1. The CDR3 runs to 14 residues. Trimming removed 1 base from V and 5 bases from J; junction bases left unmatched: 5. Germline V gene data show CDR1 as SGHRS and CDR2 as YFSETQ. CDR3 sequence reads: CASSLTGGNHEQYF. The CDR3 nucleotides are TGCGCCAGCAGCTTGACAGGGGGTAACCACGAGCAGTACTTC.